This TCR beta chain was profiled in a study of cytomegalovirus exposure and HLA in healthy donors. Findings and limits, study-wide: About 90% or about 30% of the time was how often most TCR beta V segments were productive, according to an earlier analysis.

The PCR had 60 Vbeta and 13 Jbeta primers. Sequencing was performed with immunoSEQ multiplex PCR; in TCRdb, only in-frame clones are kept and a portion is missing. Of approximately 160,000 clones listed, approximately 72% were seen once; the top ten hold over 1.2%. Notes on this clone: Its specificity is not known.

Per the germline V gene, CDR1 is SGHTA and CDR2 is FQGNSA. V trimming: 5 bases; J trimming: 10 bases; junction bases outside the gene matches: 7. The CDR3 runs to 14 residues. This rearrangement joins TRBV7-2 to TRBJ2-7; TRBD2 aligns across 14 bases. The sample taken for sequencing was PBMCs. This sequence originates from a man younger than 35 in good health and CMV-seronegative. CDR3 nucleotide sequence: TGTGCCAGCAGCCATACGGGACTAGCGGGAGAACAGTACTTC. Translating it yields CASSHTGLAGEQYF.